Presented here are 18 T cell receptor beta chains from one specimen sequenced in a study of technical replicates of blood from a handful of donors (dated by TCRdb to 2015 to 2018). Libraries came from the immunoSEQ multiplex PCR assay. TCRdb re-hosts the immuneACCESS table, in-frame sequences only. Its copies lack some clones; in the studies checked, an unresolved V gene accounts for under half of them, and the cause for the rest is not known. The sample table lists some 80,000 clones, about 96% of them with a count of one. In total, the top ten clones hold just over 0.3% of the sample. The specimen sequenced was T cells isolated from PBMCs. These receptors were taken from a human donor in good health.

This chain uses TRBV10-1 with TRBJ2-3, with 10 positions matching TRBD2. With V trimmed by 6 bases and J by 4 bases, 10 bases remained unmatched. Germline CDR1 WNHNN, CDR2 SYGVQD (reference sequence). The CDR3 has 16 residues. The DNA of the CDR3 is TGCGCCAGCAGCGGGTTAGGGCTAGCGGGAGCAGATACGCAGTATTTT. Its translation is CASSGLGLAGADTQYF.

The rearrangement joins TRBV6-5 to TRBJ1-5, with unresolved D. The ends were cut back, 8 bases at V and 3 bases at J, with 11 bases in the middle. The CDR3 has 13 amino acids. CDR1 is MNHEY and CDR2 is SVGAGI in the germline V gene. Here the CDR3 DNA reads TGTGCCAGCGGGTTAGGAGACAATCAGCCCCAGCATTTT. Translation gives CASGLGDNQPQHF.

This chain connects TRBV5-8 to TRBJ2-5; 7 bases line up with TRBD2. From germline, CDR1 is SGHTS and CDR2 YDEGEE. The junction had 4 bases not matched to a gene; V was cut back by 2 bases and J by 0 bases. This CDR3 contains 15 residues. In DNA form, the CDR3 reads TGTGCCAGCAGCTTAGGGCTAGCGGACCAAGAGACCCAGTACTTC. This sequence encodes CASSLGLADQETQYF.

The chain uses TRBV25-1 and TRBJ2-5; TRBD2 matches at 7 bases. Looked up from germline, CDR1 is MGHDK and CDR2 is SYGVNS. Trimming cost V 1 base and J 4 bases; bases outside gene matches: 3. There are 14 residues in the CDR3. The CDR3 coding sequence is TGTGCCAGCAGTGAATGGGACTACGGAGAGACCCAGTACTTC. This sequence encodes CASSEWDYGETQYF.

The chain uses TRBV9 and TRBJ2-7, with unresolved D. The CDR3 has 11 residues. Germline CDR1 reads SGDLS; CDR2 reads YYNGEE. V lost 0 bases to trimming and J lost 5 bases, with 3 bases between them. CDR3 bases: TGTGCCAGCAGCGTAGGTAACGAGCAGTACTTC. Translated: CASSVGNEQYF.

The chain joins TRBV5-4 to TRBJ2-5, with TRBD2 matching over 10 bases. J gave up 2 bases and V 4 bases, and 5 bases lay outside the gene matches. CDR1 SGHNT and CDR2 YYREEE come from the germline V gene (reference sequence). The CDR3 length is 15 residues. DNA of the CDR3: TGTGCCAGCAGCAGCGGACTAGCGGTACAAGAGACCCAGTACTTC. This gives the protein CASSSGLAVQETQYF. The full variable domain, its missing parts supplied by reference TRBV5-4 and TRBJ2-5, is ETGVTQSPTHLIKTRGQQVTLRCSSQSGHNTVSWYQQALGQGPQFIFQYYREEENGRGNFPPRFSGLQFPNYSSELNVNALELDDSALYLCASSSGLAVQETQYFGPGTRLLVL.

The V call is TRBV5-4, the J call TRBJ2-7; tentatively, D is TRBD2 (5 bases). Germline loops: CDR1 SGHNT, CDR2 YYREEE (reference sequence). The V end lost 0 bases, the J end lost 6 bases, and 10 bases lay between the germline ends. The CDR3 consists of 13 residues. This CDR3 is CASSLVVGSEQYF. For the CDR3, the DNA is TGTGCCAGCAGCTTGGTTGTAGGGAGCGAGCAGTACTTC.

The chain has TRBV6-5 and TRBJ2-5; TRBD1 agrees at 7 bases. Germline V CDR1 and CDR2: MNHEY, SVGAGI. There are 15 residues in the CDR3. Trimming took 2 bases from V and 4 from J; bases not matched to a gene: 7. Here the CDR3 reads CASSYGTVFGETQYF. Here the CDR3 DNA reads TGTGCCAGCAGTTACGGGACAGTTTTTGGAGAGACCCAGTACTTC.

CDR3 nucleotides: TGTGCCACCAGCGGGACAGGTACTAACGGGGAGCTGTTTTTT. This encodes CATSGTGTNGELFF. The chain joins TRBV15 to TRBJ2-2; TRBD1 matches 8 bases. V lost 5 bases, J lost 7 bases, and 6 bases stayed unmatched. Germline values: CDR1 LNHNV, CDR2 YYDKDF (reference sequence). CDR3 length equals 14 residues.

This sequence joins TRBV7-9 and TRBJ1-1; 7 bases are shared with TRBD1. This CDR3 is 15 amino acids long. Germline CDR1 SEHNR, CDR2 FQNEAQ (reference sequence). Losses at the gene ends were 4 bases for V and 2 bases for J; bases not matched to a gene: 7. CDR3 in amino acids: CASSSGTEYNTEAFF. The CDR3 DNA reads TGTGCCAGCAGCTCAGGGACAGAGTATAACACTGAAGCTTTCTTT.

The J gene is TRBJ2-1, the V gene TRBV5-4; TRBD2 matches 13 bases. Germline V CDR1 and CDR2: SGHNT, YYREEE (reference sequence). After removal of 5 bases from V and 8 bases from J, the junction contained 7 bases not matched to a gene. The CDR3 is made up of 15 amino acids. The CDR3 bases are TGTGCCAGCAGACTAGCGGGAGGGCCTATACATGAGCAGTTCTTC. This codes for CASRLAGGPIHEQFF. Full variable domain (remainder filled in from reference TRBV5-4 and TRBJ2-1): ETGVTQSPTHLIKTRGQQVTLRCSSQSGHNTVSWYQQALGQGPQFIFQYYREEENGRGNFPPRFSGLQFPNYSSELNVNALELDDSALYLCASRLAGGPIHEQFFGPGTRLTVL.

This chain links TRBV7-3 with TRBJ2-2; perhaps TRBD2 as D (7 bases). Trimming took off 2 bases at V and 6 bases at J, with 16 bases between the two ends. CDR1 is SGHTA, CDR2 FQGTGA, per germline. The CDR3 consists of 16 residues. Here the CDR3 reads CASSLLRGGVPGELFF. CDR3 coding DNA: TGTGCCAGCAGCTTATTAAGGGGGGGGGTCCCCGGGGAGCTGTTTTTT.

This clone showed up just once. The V gene is TRBV6-1, the J gene TRBJ2-3; D may be TRBD1 (5 bases). Trimming took off 2 bases at V and 6 bases at J, with 15 bases between the two ends. This CDR3 spans 15 amino acids. Per the germline V gene, CDR1 is MNHNS and CDR2 is SASEGT. CDR3 region: CASSEQAGLGDTQYF. CDR3 in DNA: TGTGCCAGCAGTGAACAGGCAGGGCTGGGGGATACGCAGTATTTT.

The chain combines TRBV5-4 with TRBJ2-5, with a weak D call TRBD2 (6 bases). The V and J ends lost 2 bases and 7 bases respectively, with 21 bases between them. Germline V gene data show CDR1 as SGHNT and CDR2 as YYREEE (reference sequence). CDR3 length: 16 residues. Here the CDR3 reads CASSLWGLGERGTQYF. The CDR3 coding sequence is TGTGCCAGCAGCTTATGGGGACTGGGAGAGCGTGGGACCCAGTACTTC.

The V call is TRBV4-1, the J call TRBJ2-7, with 13 bases matching TRBD2. Germline CDR1 MGHRA, CDR2 YSYEKL. Losses at the gene ends were 3 bases for V and 11 bases for J; bases not matched to a gene: 4. The CDR3 consists of 13 residues. CDR3 region: CASSQVLAGGKYF. The CDR3 nucleotides read TGCGCCAGCAGCCAGGTACTAGCGGGAGGGAAGTACTTC.

This chain connects TRBV7-6 to TRBJ2-7; D uncertain. This CDR3 contains 13 residues. The V end was cut by 2 bases, the J end by 5 bases, with 10 bases between. Germline CDR1 SGHVS, CDR2 FNYEAQ. This CDR3 reads CASSLTWLHEQYF. CDR3 coding DNA: TGTGCCAGCAGCTTAACGTGGCTCCACGAGCAGTACTTC.

V is TRBV4-1 and J is TRBJ2-7, with D possibly TRBD1 on 5 matching bases. Germline V lookup: CDR1 MGHRA, CDR2 YSYEKL. V lost 1 base to trimming and J lost 2 bases, with 12 bases between them. The CDR3 covers 15 residues. This CDR3 is CASSQAGLSTYEQYF. The CDR3, as DNA: TGCGCCAGCAGCCAAGCAGGGTTAAGTACCTACGAGCAGTACTTC.

The V call is TRBV7-9, the J call TRBJ2-2; no clear D. Trimming left V 4 bases short and J 1 base short, with 7 bases between. The CDR3 extends over 14 amino acids. The germline gives CDR1 SEHNR, CDR2 FQNEAQ (reference sequence). CDR3 sequence reads: CASSSPGNTGELFF. The DNA of the CDR3 is TGTGCCAGCAGCTCTCCAGGGAACACCGGGGAGCTGTTTTTT.